This T cell receptor (beta chain) derives from a study of blood T cell repertoires in COVID-19. About the research overall: COVID-19 samples, acute and convalescent, were from the United States, Italy and Spain.

The authors' processing: The authors estimated nucleated cell counts from reference gene primer amplification. Generated by immunoSEQ multiplex PCR, the TCRdb table keeps only in-frame clones and is missing some. V and J calls and clone size follow that table, whereas D and trimming were derived from the DNA. The sample yields 160,000 or so clones, 80% seen once. Source material: PBMCs or T cells enriched from blood (not recorded which). The TCR comes from a man aged 35 to 55 who had recovered from COVID-19.

CDR3 region: CASSPGVGGAYEQYF. For the CDR3, the DNA is TGTGCCAGCAGCCCAGGAGTCGGGGGTGCCTACGAGCAGTACTTC. V usage is TRBV11-3 and J usage is TRBJ2-7; tentative D call: TRBD2 (6 bases). The CDR3 loop spans 15 amino acids. The V gene lost 5 bases and the J gene lost 2 bases, with 16 bases spanning the gap. Germline values: CDR1 SGHNT, CDR2 YENEEA.